The TCR beta chain described here comes from a study of tumor T cells in aggressive B-cell lymphoma. Profiled with immunoSEQ multiplex PCR; TCRdb holds only in-frame clones, not every one. The sample consists of 9,000 to 13,000 clones, about 91% of them appearing once. The V and J ends lost 4 bases and 7 bases respectively, with 18 bases between them. CDR3 size: 14 residues. The V gene is TRBV5-3, the J gene TRBJ2-7, with D perhaps matching TRBD2 (5 bases). TRBV5-3 is known as an ORF, though its function is uncertain. This TCR was recovered from an adult with diffuse large B cell lymphoma. The sample consisted of tumor tissue. The CDR3 is CARSTRWRWEEQYF. The CDR3, as DNA: TGTGCCAGAAGCACTCGTTGGAGATGGGAGGAGCAGTACTTC.